The 27 T cell receptor beta chains below all came from one sample that was sequenced in a study of yellow fever vaccine responses in identical twins. Via MiXCR, TCRdb re-called the RT-PCR reads, giving one row per CDR3 protein. The repertoire holds 30,000 to 40,000 distinct CDR3 sequences, almost 60% seen once, with 4.5% in the top ten. The input for sequencing was T cells from blood (PBMCs), unsorted or a sorted subset (not recorded which), taken before or after yellow fever vaccination (not recorded which). The receptor source for this set is a woman under 30 who received the yellow fever vaccine.

This rearrangement joins TRBV6-1 to TRBJ1-3; D is undetermined. CDR3 length: 17 amino acids. Between the trimmed V and J ends, which lost 6 bases and 0 bases, there was a span of 18 bases. CDR1 MNHNS and CDR2 SASEGT come from the germline V gene. DNA for the CDR3: TGTGCCAGCAGCCCAGCTACCCTACTTAGCTCTGGAAACACCATATATTTT. This sequence encodes CASSPATLLSSGNTIYF.

CDR3 DNA sequence: TGCAGCGTTGAAGAAGCGGCCCGCTCCACTGAAGCTTTCTTT. Its protein product is CSVEEAARSTEAFF. The chain couples TRBV29-1 to TRBJ1-1; D remains unclear. The CDR3 is 14 amino acids. The germline V gene encodes CDR1 SQVTM and CDR2 ANQGSEA. Trimming took 0 bases from V and 4 from J, leaving 12 bases between them.

The chain recombines TRBV29-1 with TRBJ1-1; D gene ambiguous. From germline, CDR1 is SQVTM and CDR2 ANQGSEA. CDR3 length: 11 amino acids. V was clipped by 2 bases and J by 6 bases, with 7 bases between them. CDR3 bases: TGCAGCGTTGAACCCGGGCCTGAAGCTTTCTTT. Translation: CSVEPGPEAFF.

This chain uses TRBV3-1 with TRBJ1-2; no clear D gene. The CDR3 length is 14 residues. CDR1 is LGHDT and CDR2 is YNNKEL in the germline V gene (reference sequence). Trimming removed 1 base from V and 8 bases from J, with 14 bases in between. CDR3 residues: CASSQAPVPRGYTF. CDR3 nucleotide sequence: TGTGCCAGCAGCCAAGCCCCGGTTCCACGAGGCTACACCTTC.

The J gene is TRBJ2-5, the V gene TRBV20-1; D remains ambiguous. The CDR3 covers 13 residues. Germline V gene data show CDR1 as DFQATT and CDR2 as SNEGSKA (reference sequence). Trimming cost V 1 base and J 2 bases, with 8 bases left between them. The CDR3 nucleotides read TGCAGTGCTAGAGCGACCGCTCAAGAGACCCAGTACTTC. Translating gives CSARATAQETQYF.

This rearrangement joins TRBV28 to TRBJ2-7; 8 bases align to TRBD2. CDR1 is MDHEN and CDR2 is SYDVKM in the germline V gene. This CDR3 is built from 16 residues. J lost 0 bases, V lost 5 bases, and 9 bases had no gene match. The CDR3 coding sequence is TGTGCCAGCAGTCCCGCCGGGAGGGGGAGCTCCTACGAGCAGTACTTC. Its translation: CASSPAGRGSSYEQYF.

V gene TRBV18 combines with J gene TRBJ2-5; the D is unclear. The CDR3 is 14 residues long. Trimming removed 4 bases from V and 5 bases from J, with 14 bases in between. Germline values: CDR1 KGHSH, CDR2 LQKENI. The CDR3 loop is CASSQAAKVETQYF. CDR3 sequence (DNA): TGTGCCAGCTCACAGGCAGCGAAAGTGGAGACCCAGTACTTC.

This clonotype came up a few times. This chain connects TRBV18 to TRBJ1-1; D call uncertain. Trimming shortened V by 2 bases and J by 1 base, and 8 bases separated the two germline ends. The CDR3 is 14 amino acids. The V gene's germline CDR1 is KGHSH and CDR2 LQKENI. The CDR3 spells CASSPSRQNTEAFF. The CDR3, as DNA: TGTGCCAGCTCACCATCCAGGCAGAACACTGAAGCTTTCTTT.

This clonotype was counted a few times. The chain is built from TRBV13 and TRBJ1-4; 10 bases fit TRBD1. The CDR3 is made up of 16 amino acids. Trimming at V came to 6 bases and at J to 0 bases, leaving 4 bases not matched to a gene. The germline V gene encodes CDR1 PRHDT and CDR2 FYEKMQ (reference sequence). The CDR3: CASRNGQGATNEKLFF. DNA of the CDR3: TGTGCCAGCAGGAATGGACAGGGGGCAACTAATGAAAAACTGTTTTTT.

The chain carries TRBV11-2 and TRBJ2-5, with D unclear. Looked up from germline, CDR1 is SGHAT and CDR2 is FQNNGV. Trimming took 1 base from V and 7 from J, leaving 19 bases between them. This CDR3 spans 16 amino acids. The CDR3 nucleotides are TGTGCCAGCAGCTTAGTGTATAAGGTTAACGTTGGGACCCAGTACTTC. Translation: CASSLVYKVNVGTQYF.

The chain recombines TRBV11-2 with TRBJ1-1; D is undetermined. Trimming took off 5 bases at V and 7 bases at J, with 11 bases between the two ends. CDR1 and CDR2 from the germline V gene are SGHAT and FQNNGV. The CDR3 length is 12 residues. CDR3 sequence: CASSESRDEAFF. As DNA, the CDR3 is TGTGCCAGCAGCGAGAGCCGGGATGAAGCTTTCTTT.

This clonotype qualifies as medium-sized. V gene TRBV29-1 combines with J gene TRBJ2-7; TRBD2 aligns across 7 bases. The germline CDR1 and CDR2 sequences are SQVTM and ANQGSEA. The J segment lost 5 bases and the V segment lost 3 bases, leaving 10 bases of the junction unmatched. The CDR3 runs to 14 residues. The CDR3 loop is CSVDPRGAGDEQYF. The CDR3 coding sequence is TGCAGCGTTGATCCCCGCGGGGCGGGAGACGAGCAGTACTTC.

The gene calls are TRBV28 and TRBJ1-1; D is undetermined. This CDR3 has 11 amino acids. The germline V gene encodes CDR1 MDHEN and CDR2 SYDVKM. The germline V and J ends were trimmed by 2 bases and 7 bases, with 5 bases remaining between them. The DNA for the CDR3 is TGTGCCAGCAGTTTACGGGTTGAAGCTTTCTTT. This codes for CASSLRVEAFF. Filled out from reference TRBV28 and TRBJ1-1, the complete variable domain reads DVKVTQSSRYLVKRTGEKVFLECVQDMDHENMFWYRQDPGLGLRLIYFSYDVKMKEKGDIPEGYSVSREKKERFSLILESASTNQTSMYLCASSLRVEAFFGQGTRLTVV.

The chain combines TRBV11-1 with TRBJ1-5; D is uncertain. The germline V gene encodes CDR1 SGHAT and CDR2 FQDESV (reference sequence). The CDR3 loop spans 13 amino acids. V was clipped by 2 bases and J by 1 base, with 3 bases between them. The CDR3 DNA follows: TGTGCCAGCAGCTTAAGCAGCAATCAGCCCCAGCATTTT. It encodes CASSLSSNQPQHF.

This chain uses TRBV20-1 with TRBJ2-7; unclear D gene. The ends were cut back, 2 bases at V and 3 bases at J, with 5 bases in the middle. Per the germline V gene, CDR1 is DFQATT and CDR2 is SNEGSKA (reference sequence). This CDR3 is 11 amino acids long. The CDR3 sequence: CSARQDYEQYF. The CDR3 DNA sequence: TGCAGTGCTAGACAGGACTACGAGCAGTACTTC.

This clonotype was seen a few times. The rearrangement links TRBV25-1 to TRBJ2-7; 10 bases are shared with TRBD2. With V trimmed by 7 bases and J by 5 bases, 5 bases remained unmatched. The CDR3 is made up of 13 amino acids. Germline V gives CDR1 MGHDK, CDR2 SYGVNS. The CDR3 coding sequence is TGTGCCAGCAACCTAGCGGGAGAGAACGAGCAGTACTTC. This sequence encodes CASNLAGENEQYF.

The chain is built from TRBV11-1 and TRBJ2-1, with D unresolved. The V gene lost 6 bases and the J gene lost 9 bases, with 30 bases spanning the gap. The CDR3 covers 18 residues. Germline CDR1 SGHAT, CDR2 FQDESV (reference sequence). The CDR3 coding sequence is TGTGCCAGCAGATCGTCTGGGCTATACCCTGCAATCGGTAGTGAGCAGTTCTTC. Translated: CASRSSGLYPAIGSEQFF.

J is TRBJ2-1 and V is TRBV20-1, with TRBD1 matching 9 bases. The CDR3 extends over 14 amino acids. Germline V CDR1 and CDR2: DFQATT, SNEGSKA (reference sequence). V dropped 5 bases and J dropped 10; count of bases not matched to a gene: 12. The CDR3 DNA is TGCAGTGCTTTCCGGGACAGGGTCCTCATAGAGCAGTTCTTC. It specifies CSAFRDRVLIEQFF.

The chain recombines TRBV18 with TRBJ2-5; D possibly corresponds to TRBD2 (5 bases). The CDR3 covers 14 residues. Germline assignment: CDR1 KGHSH and CDR2 LQKENI. The germline V and J ends were trimmed by 2 bases and 3 bases, with 10 bases remaining between them. CDR3 region: CASSPATGKETQYF. CDR3 nucleotides: TGTGCCAGCTCACCAGCGACGGGGAAAGAGACCCAGTACTTC.

This chain uses TRBV27 with TRBJ1-1, with D unresolved. V lost 2 bases and J 0 bases, leaving 1 base between the germline ends. The CDR3 has 12 amino acids. Germline V gene data show CDR1 as MNHEY and CDR2 as SMNVEV (reference sequence). This CDR3 is CASSLLNTEAFF. The CDR3 DNA reads TGTGCCAGCAGTTTACTGAACACTGAAGCTTTCTTT.

The V and J genes are TRBV4-3 and TRBJ2-7; D ambiguous. The CDR3 consists of 14 residues. Germline V CDR1 and CDR2: LGHNA, YSLEER. The V gene lost 4 bases and the J gene lost 3 bases, with 13 bases spanning the gap. As DNA, the CDR3 is TGCGCCAGCAGCCGACTTCCCGACAACTACGAGCAGTACTTC. Its protein is CASSRLPDNYEQYF.

J is TRBJ1-5 and V is TRBV27; 9 bases fit TRBD1. CDR1 and CDR2 from the germline V gene are MNHEY and SMNVEV (reference sequence). Trimming cost V 2 bases and J 3 bases; bases outside gene matches: 8. This CDR3 comprises 17 residues. This chain's CDR3 is CASSLAGGQGSNQPQHF. Written as DNA, the CDR3 is TGTGCCAGCAGTTTAGCCGGGGGACAGGGCTCCAATCAGCCCCAGCATTTT.

The rearrangement uses TRBV7-3 and TRBJ2-1, with D possibly being TRBD2 (6 bases). CDR1 is SGHTA and CDR2 is FQGTGA in the germline V gene. The CDR3 sequence is 14 residues long. Trimming removed 0 bases from V and 8 bases from J, with 11 bases in between. In DNA form, the CDR3 reads TGTGCCAGCAGCTTAACACCGGGAGCCCATGAGCAGTTCTTC. Translated: CASSLTPGAHEQFF.

This clonotype showed up just once. The chain recombines TRBV9 with TRBJ1-1; perhaps TRBD1 as D (6 bases). Trimming left V 0 bases short and J 5 bases short, with 14 bases between. Looked up from germline, CDR1 is SGDLS and CDR2 is YYNGEE. CDR3 length: 15 amino acids. CDR3 in amino acids: CASSVDMGARTEAFF. The CDR3 DNA reads as TGTGCCAGCAGCGTAGATATGGGGGCTCGGACTGAAGCTTTCTTT.

The chain couples TRBV24-1 to TRBJ1-1; D is possibly TRBD1 (5 bases). Trimming removed 2 bases at V and 1 base at J, with 13 bases between. CDR1 is KGHDR, CDR2 SFDVKD, per germline. The CDR3 has 16 amino acids. The CDR3 DNA reads TGTGCCACCAGTGATTCACGGGACGGAGGGAACACTGAAGCTTTCTTT. Translation: CATSDSRDGGNTEAFF.

This clonotype was seen a few times. This chain joins TRBV3-1 and TRBJ1-2; D gene ambiguous. The V end was cut by 2 bases, the J end by 7 bases, with 11 bases between. CDR3 length: 13 amino acids. Germline V CDR1 and CDR2: LGHDT, YNNKEL (reference sequence). CDR3 sequence: CASSQFRMGGYTF. The CDR3 nucleotides are TGTGCCAGCAGCCAATTCCGGATGGGTGGCTACACCTTC.

V is TRBV18 and J is TRBJ2-1; D gene unclear. Germline V gives CDR1 KGHSH, CDR2 LQKENI. V was shortened by 5 bases and J by 9 bases, with 11 bases between the two germline ends. The CDR3 covers 12 residues. The CDR3 reads CASSNRYPEQFF. Written as DNA, the CDR3 is TGTGCCAGCTCAAACCGTTACCCTGAGCAGTTCTTC.